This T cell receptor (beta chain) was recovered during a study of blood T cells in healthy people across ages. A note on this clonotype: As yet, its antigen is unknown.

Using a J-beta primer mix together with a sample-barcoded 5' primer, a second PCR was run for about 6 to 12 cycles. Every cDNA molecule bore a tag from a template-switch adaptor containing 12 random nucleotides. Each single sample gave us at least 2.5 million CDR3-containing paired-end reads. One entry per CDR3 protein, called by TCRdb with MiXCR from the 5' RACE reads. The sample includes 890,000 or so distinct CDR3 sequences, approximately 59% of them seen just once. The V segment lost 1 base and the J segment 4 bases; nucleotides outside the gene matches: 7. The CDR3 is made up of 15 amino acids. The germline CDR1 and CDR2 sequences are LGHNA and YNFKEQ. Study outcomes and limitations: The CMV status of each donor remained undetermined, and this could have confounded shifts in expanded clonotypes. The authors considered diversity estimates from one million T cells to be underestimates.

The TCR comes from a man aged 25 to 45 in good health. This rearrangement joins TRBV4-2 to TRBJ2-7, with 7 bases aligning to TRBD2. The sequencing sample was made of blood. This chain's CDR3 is CASSQGASGPYEQYF. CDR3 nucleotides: TGTGCCAGCAGCCAAGGGGCTAGCGGACCATACGAGCAGTACTTC.